This T cell receptor (beta chain) originates from a study of blood T cell repertoires in COVID-19 (dated by TCRdb to 2020 to 2022). For the wider study: The collaborator samples originated in the United States, Italy and Spain and spanned the acute and convalescent phases of COVID-19. Samples came from the ongoing ImmuneRACE study (first 160 participants) plus 1,254 subjects from 6 global collaborators. The repertoires were made available in a free public database intended to serve as a resource for research on the immune response to SARS-CoV-2. Subjects who had been exposed to COVID-19, were actively infected with it, or had recovered from it provided the deeply sampled blood TCRbeta repertoires that made up the dataset. Nearly every sample came with metadata listing a de-identified subject ID, COVID-19 status, age in years and sex. HLA class I and class II types, where available, came from metadata supplied by the sample provider rather than from assay-based typing. The prospective study material was composed of cDNA or gDNA derived from T cells, B-cell-depleted T cells, or PBMCs. Overall study outcomes, separate from this receptor: The quantity of clinical and demographic metadata differed by source and by participant and was supplied without curation.

There are 15 amino acids in the CDR3, from cysteine to phenylalanine inclusive. Only the CDR3 DNA stays, 45 bases, in frame from base 1. Comments on this clone: This receptor's antigen is unknown. It has no much larger one-base neighbor in the sample; base qualities were not kept.

The immunoSEQ Assay, a bias-controlled multiplex PCR, was used to amplify TCRbeta CDR3 regions from genomic DNA. Concerning the study's data processing: Within the assay, amplification of reference gene primers was used to estimate how many nucleated cells each sample contained. To quantify the absolute abundance of each unique TCRbeta CDR3 rearrangement, sequence reads were collapsed and filtered. For each sample, productive Simpson clonality was calculated by taking the square root of Simpson's diversity index across productive rearrangements. Imported from immuneACCESS, the table was reduced by TCRdb to in-frame sequences with V and J called. These copies leave out some clones; in studies compared against another copy, an unresolved V gene accounts for under half, and the cause of the remainder is not known. V, J and clone size are those of that table, while D and trimming were read from the DNA. The sample table contains around 15,000 clones; only one count was recorded for 70% to 90% of them. Approximately 24% of the sample is taken by the ten largest.

Whole blood was collected in K2EDTA tubes by collaborating institutions according to the institutions' own protocols. For TCRbeta analysis, collaborators shipped samples in one of three forms: frozen whole blood, isolated PBMCs, or DNA extracted from either of those sample types. The source is a man aged 55 to 70 with acute or convalescent COVID-19. The V gene is TRBV21-1 and the J gene is TRBJ2-7; TRBD2 reflects the table's D call only, with no check against the DNA. TRBV21-1 is a known pseudogene. Input material: peripheral blood. The CDR3 is CASSKGVAASYEQYF. The DNA sequence reads TGTGCCAGCAGCAAAGGGGTAGCGGCCTCCTACGAGCAGTACTTC.